The following is a T cell receptor (beta chain) sequence with its context. In germline, CDR1 is MDHEN, CDR2 SYDVKM. The CDR3 sequence is 14 residues long. Between the trimmed V and J ends, which lost 7 bases and 4 bases, there was a span of 13 bases. This record belongs to a study of technical replicates of blood from a few donors. Assay used: immunoSEQ multiplex PCR; TCRdb lists only in-frame clones, some missing. The table lists some 85,000 clones, about 96% of them singletons, with about 0.3% in the top ten. The sample consisted of T cells isolated from PBMCs. This TCR came from a human donor in good health. This sequence joins TRBV28 and TRBJ2-2; D is possibly TRBD2 (6 bases). The CDR3 nucleotides read TGTGCCAGCATTGCGGGAAGGGTCACCGGGGAGCTGTTTTTT. This codes for CASIAGRVTGELFF. The entire variable domain, with the rest obtained from reference TRBV28 and TRBJ2-2, is as follows: DVKVTQSSRYLVKRTGEKVFLECVQDMDHENMFWYRQDPGLGLRLIYFSYDVKMKEKGDIPEGYSVSREKKERFSLILESASTNQTSMYLCASIAGRVTGELFFGEGSRLTVL.